The 19 T cell receptor beta chains below come from one sample, sequenced in a study of neurological immune-mediated disorders. TCRdb called the 5' RACE reads again in MiXCR, with one record for every CDR3 protein. Counted here are roughly 48,000 distinct CDR3 sequences, 9.5% to 15% occurring once; the ten biggest clones make up 9%. This sample's time point: longitudinal time-point 3. The sequenced material came from PBMCs. These receptors were taken from a male donor with HTLV-1-associated myelopathy (HAM/TSP).

The sample holds many counts of this clonotype. This chain links TRBV7-9 with TRBJ2-6, with D possibly matching TRBD1 (6 bases). This CDR3 has 16 residues. CDR1 and CDR2 (germline): SEHNR, FQNEAQ (reference sequence). V gave up 1 base and J gave up 0 bases, with 7 bases separating them. The CDR3 DNA reads as TGTGCCAGCAGCTTAGACAGGGTCTCTGGGGCCAACGTCCTGACTTTC. Its translation is CASSLDRVSGANVLTF.

This clonotype was seen many times. This chain uses TRBV3-1 with TRBJ1-5, with a tentative D call TRBD1 (5 bases). Deletions cut 2 bases from V and 10 bases from J, with 12 bases between. The CDR3 length is 13 residues. CDR1 and CDR2 (germline): LGHDT, YNNKEL (reference sequence). The CDR3 coding sequence is TGTGCCAGCAGCCAATATTACGGACAACCCCAGCATTTT. This sequence encodes CASSQYYGQPQHF.

This clonotype was counted once. J is TRBJ2-5 and V is TRBV10-3; 7 bases line up with TRBD1. In germline, CDR1 is ENHRY, CDR2 SYGVKD. Losses at the gene ends were 4 bases for V and 3 bases for J; bases not matched to a gene: 5. This CDR3 region has 14 residues. CDR3 sequence reads: CAISAPGTEETQYF. DNA for the CDR3: TGTGCCATCAGTGCTCCTGGGACAGAAGAGACCCAGTACTTC.

This clonotype was seen a few times. The chain carries TRBV29-1 and TRBJ2-5, with 9 nucleotides matching TRBD1. Trimming at V came to 6 bases and at J to 4 bases, leaving 9 bases not matched to a gene. In germline, CDR1 is SQVTM, CDR2 ANQGSEA. CDR3 size: 14 residues. CDR3 nucleotides: TGCAGCGTCGCCGGGACAGGGTTGCGAGAGACCCAGTACTTC. Translated, it gives CSVAGTGLRETQYF.

There are many counts of this clonotype. The chain links TRBV16 to TRBJ1-4; 7 bases are a match to TRBD1. CDR1 and CDR2 (germline): KGHSY, FQNENV. J was trimmed by 8 bases and V by 4 bases; bases with no gene match: 16. The CDR3 contains 17 residues. The CDR3 loop is CASSPIPTGAGAEKLFF. The CDR3 nucleotides read TGTGCCAGCAGCCCAATACCAACAGGGGCAGGAGCCGAAAAACTGTTTTTT.

There are many counts of this clonotype. This chain joins TRBV4-3 and TRBJ2-7; TRBD2 matches 8 bases. Germline values: CDR1 LGHNA, CDR2 YSLEER. Trimming took 0 bases from V and 5 from J; bases not matched to a gene: 3. The CDR3 contains 14 residues. This chain's CDR3 is CASSQDSRGDEQYF. DNA of the CDR3: TGCGCCAGCAGCCAAGATTCGCGGGGGGACGAGCAGTACTTC.

This clonotype was seen a handful of times. This sequence may be a read error, since a much larger clone differs from it by one base. The rearrangement joins TRBV6-5 to TRBJ1-4; D not resolved. Germline lookup yields CDR1 MNHEY and CDR2 SVGAGI. Trimming left V 3 bases short and J 5 bases short, with 10 bases between. The length of the CDR3 is 14 residues. The CDR3 DNA reads as TGTGCCAGCAGTTATGGGTCAGAGAATGAAAAACTGTTTTTT. Residues: CASSYGSENEKLFF.

This clonotype was observed many times. The chain employs TRBV20-1 and TRBJ1-6; TRBD1 agrees at 8 bases. V lost 3 bases to trimming and J lost 8 bases; unmatched junction nucleotides: 6. Per germline, CDR1 DFQATT and CDR2 SNEGSKA (reference sequence). This CDR3 has 14 amino acids. CDR3 DNA sequence: TGCAGTGCTAGTTGGGGGACAGGATATTCACCCCTCCACTTT. Translating gives CSASWGTGYSPLHF.

This clonotype was seen repeatedly, ten times or more. This chain connects TRBV20-1 to TRBJ2-4, with 7 bases matching TRBD2. The germline CDR1 and CDR2 sequences are DFQATT and SNEGSKA (reference sequence). V was clipped by 2 bases and J by 8 bases; unmatched bases: 6. This CDR3 has 13 amino acids. In nucleotides, the CDR3 is TGCAGTGCTAGAAAGAAGGGAGGGGACATTCAGTACTTC. It yields the protein CSARKKGGDIQYF.

At least ten counts were recorded for this clonotype. The chain couples TRBV7-9 to TRBJ1-4; the D is unclear. V dropped 6 bases and J dropped 2 bases, with 10 bases sitting between them. The CDR3 is 14 amino acids. CDR1 is SEHNR and CDR2 is FQNEAQ in the germline V gene (reference sequence). The CDR3 DNA reads as TGTGCCAGCAGTTTGTTGGGGACTAATGAAAAACTGTTTTTT. The encoded protein is CASSLLGTNEKLFF.

The rearrangement uses TRBV20-1 and TRBJ1-4, with a weak D call TRBD1 (5 bases). Trimming took off 7 bases at V and 5 bases at J, with 14 bases between the two ends. Looked up from germline, CDR1 is DFQATT and CDR2 is SNEGSKA (reference sequence). The length of the CDR3 is 13 residues. This CDR3 is CSVYEGPNEKLFF. The CDR3 bases are TGCAGTGTTTATGAGGGGCCAAATGAAAAACTGTTTTTT.

This clonotype has just one count. Relative to the germline gene, one junction end is altered; a read error may explain this. The chain has TRBV5-6 and TRBJ1-2, with a weak D call TRBD1 (5 bases). Germline V CDR1 and CDR2: SGHDT, YYEEEE. CDR3 size: 14 residues. The CDR3 nucleotides are TGCGCCAGCAGCTTATCCGGGACCCTCTATGGCTACACCTTC. It codes for CASSLSGTLYGYTF.

This clonotype is classed as medium-sized. The rearrangement links TRBV5-1 to TRBJ1-3; the D is unclear. Germline CDR1 and CDR2: SGHRS and YFSETQ. The CDR3 spans 14 residues. Deletions cut 5 bases from V and 0 bases from J, with 9 bases between. CDR3 nucleotide sequence: TGCGCCAGCAGTCCGTCGGCCTCTGGAAACACCATATATTTT. This encodes CASSPSASGNTIYF.

The chain combines TRBV5-1 with TRBJ2-2; D is possibly TRBD1 (6 bases). V was shortened by 3 bases and J by 3 bases, with 12 bases between the two germline ends. This CDR3 is 15 amino acids long. Germline CDR1 SGHRS, CDR2 YFSETQ. The CDR3 nucleotides read TGCGCCAGCAGCTCAGGGGCTTCTTACACCGGGGAGCTGTTTTTT. It translates to CASSSGASYTGELFF.

As for this clonotype: A clone one base away is much larger, so this may be a read error. The chain combines TRBV6-6 with TRBJ1-1; D not resolved. In germline, CDR1 is MNHNY, CDR2 SVGAGI (reference sequence). This CDR3 has 13 amino acids. Trimming left V 2 bases short and J 7 bases short, with 11 bases between. The chain's CDR3 is CASSYACYSEAFF. The DNA of the CDR3 is TGTGCCAGCAGTTACGCCTGTTACAGTGAAGCTTTCTTT.

In this sample, this clonotype turned up many times. V is TRBV20-1 and J is TRBJ2-5, with D uncertain. Germline CDR1 DFQATT, CDR2 SNEGSKA (reference sequence). V was trimmed by 0 bases and J by 2 bases, leaving 13 bases between them. This CDR3 spans 15 amino acids. Here the CDR3 reads CSARDPLRVQETQYF. CDR3 nucleotide sequence: TGCAGTGCTAGAGATCCCCTCAGAGTACAAGAGACCCAGTACTTC.

The chain is built from TRBV9 and TRBJ2-5, with TRBD2 as a possible D gene (6 bases). The CDR3 spans 14 residues. CDR1 and CDR2 from the germline V gene are SGDLS and YYNGEE. Trimming left V 4 bases short and J 5 bases short, with 15 bases between. DNA of the CDR3: TGTGCCAGCAGCCCGGGCTCAAGCGGGGAGACCCAGTACTTC. Translating gives CASSPGSSGETQYF.

This clonotype was counted many times. The chain carries TRBV20-1 and TRBJ2-7, with D uncertain. Germline lookup yields CDR1 DFQATT and CDR2 SNEGSKA (reference sequence). V dropped 0 bases and J dropped 4 bases, with 4 bases sitting between them. The CDR3 is 11 residues long. This chain's CDR3 is CSARDSYEQYF. For the CDR3, the DNA is TGCAGTGCTAGAGATTCATACGAGCAGTACTTC.

This clonotype was counted at least ten times. CDR3 sequence reads: CASTPAGGEFSYEQYF. As DNA, the CDR3 is TGTGCCAGCACCCCAGCAGGCGGGGAATTCTCCTACGAGCAGTACTTC. The chain links TRBV2 to TRBJ2-7; a possible D gene is TRBD2 (6 bases). The CDR3 runs to 16 residues. Germline V gives CDR1 SNHLY, CDR2 FYNNEI. Trimming removed 7 bases at V and 0 bases at J, with 19 bases between.